This TCR beta chain was retrieved from a study of tumor-infiltrating lymphocytes in primary liver carcinoma listed by TCRdb under 2017. For context, the study as a whole: Between late 2015 and March 2016, roughly five patients in China with histopathologically diagnosed primary liver carcinoma had their tumors surgically resected. Hepatocellular carcinoma (four) or combined HCC and intrahepatic cholangiocarcinoma (one) was present in the five patients, who were three men and two women aged 30 to 69 years. Roughly 3.65 to 7.13 million productive TCRbeta reads were obtained per sample, and no significant difference in read depth was found between tissue types. High reproducibility was observed for the technical replicate repertoires, with mean shared-clone rates around 0.9 and correlation coefficients above 0.95. For each liver tumor, the study sampled five regions along with adjacent normal tissue and blood, and applied TCRbeta repertoire sequencing, expression microarrays and whole-exome sequencing. A total of 35 specimens from 5 patients, comprising about 25 tumor regions, 5 adjacent noncancerous liver tissues and 5 peripheral blood samples, were covered by TCRbeta repertoire sequencing. The five patients had tumors staged T1-T3 N0M0, with maximum diameters ranging from about 4.2 to 10 cm.

CDR1 and CDR2 are drawn from the germline V gene: MGHRA, YSYEKL. From cysteine to phenylalanine, the CDR3 is 16 amino acids long. Of the read, only the CDR3 DNA is kept; its 48 bases are in frame from base 1. As concerns this clonotype: It has no known antigen specificity. A read error may be the cause here, since a much bigger clone is one base away.

The study at large found these results: Repertoire overlap was found to be higher between tumor regions (mean roughly 36%) than between tumor-adjacent (approximately 17%) or tumor-blood (about 14%) pairs, consistent with antigen-driven expansion. A significantly larger repertoire fraction was made up by the top 250 clones in tumors than in blood (p = 0.039). Only the TCR beta chain was sequenced, so true repertoire diversity is likely underestimated because unpaired alpha chains were not captured. Comparison of CD4+ and CD8+ T cell repertoires was precluded by the use of bulk unsorted samples. The study included only four to six patients, and the authors note findings should be validated in a larger study.

Blood RNA was extracted from unsorted whole blood using TRIzol reagent, and germline DNA was obtained with the DNeasy Blood & Tissue kit. At the time of sampling, the patients were treatment-naive and had chronic HBV infection. Before surgery, roughly 4.2 milliliters of peripheral blood were drawn into K2EDTA tubes. Using a constant-region primer and ProtoScript II reverse transcriptase, TCRbeta-specific cDNA was reverse-transcribed from 500 ng total RNA. The TCRbeta libraries were prepared through three rounds of nested multiplex PCR following a slightly modified ARM-PCR procedure. Each of the first two PCR rounds ran for around 9 cycles and used multiplex TRBV1-TRBV30 forward primers together with a Cbeta reverse primer. Sample barcodes and Illumina adapters were attached in a final 25-cycle PCR using Deep VentR polymerase. Before sequencing, amplicons between 200 and 500 bp were purified from gel using a QIAquick gel extraction kit. TCRbeta amplicons were sequenced on an Illumina HiSeq 2500 with 250-bp paired-end reads. Concerning the study's data processing: Quality trimming of reads was performed with Trimmomatic v0.33, and paired reads were merged with FLASH v1.2.11 so that full CDR3 sequences could be recovered. MiGEC v1.2.1b assigned V, D and J germline segments to the rearranged TCRbeta sequences. VDJtools v1.0.0 computed clonotype statistics and Shannon-Wiener diversity indices. Except for diversity analysis, only each sample's 250 most abundant clonotypes were used in subsequent analyses to reduce sampling bias. The public reads were run again by TCRdb, first through fastp at Q25 and then through MiXCR, and only productive beta chains were kept. All rows with the same CDR3 protein become a single entry with the most common DNA and genes. TCRdb, not the authors, supplied the V and J calls. The sample table lists hundreds of thousands of distinct CDR3 sequences, 65% of them with a count of one. The ten largest account for roughly 8.9% of the sample.

This clonotype originated in a man in his forties or fifties with primary liver carcinoma and hepatitis B virus infection. The V and J segments used are TRBV4-1 and TRBJ2-5; a confident D gene designation cannot be given. Sequencing was carried out using peripheral blood. This receptor has the CDR3 CASGQEIGPAQETQYF. In nucleotides, the sequence is TGCGCCAGCGGCCAAGAGATAGGACCGGCTCAAGAGACCCAGTACTTC.